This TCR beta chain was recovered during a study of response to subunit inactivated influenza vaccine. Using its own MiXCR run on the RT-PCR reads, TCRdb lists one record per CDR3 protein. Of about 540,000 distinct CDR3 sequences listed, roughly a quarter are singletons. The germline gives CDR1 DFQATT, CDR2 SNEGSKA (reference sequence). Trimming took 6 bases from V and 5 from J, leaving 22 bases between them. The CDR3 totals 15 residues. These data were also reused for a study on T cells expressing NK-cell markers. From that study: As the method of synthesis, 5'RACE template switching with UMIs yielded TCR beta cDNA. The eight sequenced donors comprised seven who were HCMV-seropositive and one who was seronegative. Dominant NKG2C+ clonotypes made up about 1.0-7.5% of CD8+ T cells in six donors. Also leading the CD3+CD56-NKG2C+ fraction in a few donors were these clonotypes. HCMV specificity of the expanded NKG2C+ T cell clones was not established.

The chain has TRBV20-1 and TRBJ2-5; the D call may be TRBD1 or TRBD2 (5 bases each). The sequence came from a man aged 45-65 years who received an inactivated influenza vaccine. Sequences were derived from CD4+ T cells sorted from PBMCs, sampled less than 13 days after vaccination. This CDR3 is CSAQRSQGVRETQYF. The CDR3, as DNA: TGCAGTGCCCAGAGGTCCCAGGGAGTGAGGGAGACCCAGTACTTC.